This T cell receptor (beta chain) emerged from a study of CD4 T cells in relation to SARS-CoV-2 and coronaviruses (dated by TCRdb to the early 2020s). At the level of the whole study: In the ViraFEST assay, PBMCs were grown with antigen for around ten days, and TCR beta CDR3s were then sequenced to identify antigen-specific clonal expansions. The negative reference condition was either a culture with an HIV-1 Nef peptide pool or a culture with no peptide. Using patient-derived lymphoblastoid cell lines, the shared crossreactive spike epitopes were mapped to their HLA restriction. At the level of individual TCR clonotypes, the study evaluated whether memory CD4+ T cells crossreact between the spike proteins of SARS-CoV-2 and those of common cold coronaviruses. The Adaptive Biotechnologies TCR-sequencing kit was used to sequence samples from a few pre-COVID donors and the naive versus memory experiments, whereas other data were Illumina-based. For other donors in the study, expansion assays were sequenced with a different, Illumina-based TCR-beta assay. Beyond this particular receptor, the publication reports: Crossreactivity analysis centred on spike protein, so crossreactivity against other viral proteins was not assessed. Small numbers of patients and of tested TCRs were a limitation of the study. Pre-pandemic and post-infection samples were not both contributed by any donor, so tracing of the source of pre-existing responses was limited. Compared with monoreactive clones, crossreactive clones had significantly weaker SARS-CoV-2-driven expansion, a result consistent with antigenic imprinting. Roughly 60% of donors had memory CD4+ clonotypes that crossrecognized SARS-CoV-2 and at least one common cold coronavirus spike.

This clone was detected only a few times. The antigen it recognizes is unknown. Nothing much larger sits one base from this clone, and base qualities are not available. CD4+ T cells from unexposed donors were collected before the COVID-19 pandemic (2011-2018). The EasySep CD4+ T cell isolation kit was used to isolate CD4+ T cells once the cultures had run for nine to eleven days. As cell numbers permitted, CD4+ T cells from unexposed donors were tested for reactivity to SARS-CoV-2 S and N and to four common cold coronavirus spike pools. PBMCs were cultured at a few million per well in IMDM supplemented with about 5% human AB serum and 8 to 10 IU/ml IL-2. Half of the culture medium was replaced with fresh IL-2-containing medium on days 3 and 7. Triplicate replicate wells were generally used for each peptide culture condition. Leukapheresis product for the unexposed donors was bought commercially. Ficoll-Paque PLUS gradient centrifugation was used to isolate PBMCs from either whole blood or leukapheresis product. PBMCs were either cryopreserved at -140°C or used fresh in the expansion assay. The QIAamp Micro DNA Kit was used to extract genomic DNA from the CD4+ T cells.

Trimming removed 3 bases from V and 2 bases from J, leaving 4 bases between the germline ends. The germline V gene (reference sequence) gives CDR1 as DFQATT and CDR2 as SNEGSKA. Reading from cysteine to phenylalanine, the CDR3 counts 11 amino acids. Left in the record is the CDR3 DNA by itself, 33 bases read in frame from the first base. The library relied on the immunoSEQ multiplex PCR assay. Regarding the original processing steps: During preprocessing, nonproductive sequences were removed, along with CDR3s that did not begin with C, did not end with F or W, or were shorter than 7 amino acids. The MANAFEST web app identified antigen-specific clonotypes based on expansion compared with the reference and other culture wells. A clone was considered positive if the clone showed significant expansion compared with the reference culture in 2 of 3 replicate wells at an FDR below 0.05. For a clone to be considered positive, significant expansion relative to all other tandem wells and an odds ratio above 5 were also required. CDR3 homology was quantified as pairwise Levenshtein distance, calculated with the stringdist R package after three terminal residues were trimmed from each end. The immuneACCESS repertoire file appears here via TCRdb, limited to in-frame rearrangements. These files lack a portion of the clones; in checked studies, under half of the deficit traces to unresolved V genes, and the cause of the others is not known. That table furnishes V, J and clone size, whereas the DNA furnished D and trimming. The sample contains about 20,000 clones, 78% of them found a single time. Clones ranked in the top ten supply about 16% of the sample.

Sequenced input: CD4+ T cells from PBMCs, cultured in vitro. The source of this sequence is a human donor in good health. Here the chain combines TRBV20-1 and TRBJ1-1, with no confidently assigned D gene. The nucleotide sequence is given as TGCAGTGCTAGGGTTAACACTGAAGCTTTCTTT. The resulting protein is CSARVNTEAFF.